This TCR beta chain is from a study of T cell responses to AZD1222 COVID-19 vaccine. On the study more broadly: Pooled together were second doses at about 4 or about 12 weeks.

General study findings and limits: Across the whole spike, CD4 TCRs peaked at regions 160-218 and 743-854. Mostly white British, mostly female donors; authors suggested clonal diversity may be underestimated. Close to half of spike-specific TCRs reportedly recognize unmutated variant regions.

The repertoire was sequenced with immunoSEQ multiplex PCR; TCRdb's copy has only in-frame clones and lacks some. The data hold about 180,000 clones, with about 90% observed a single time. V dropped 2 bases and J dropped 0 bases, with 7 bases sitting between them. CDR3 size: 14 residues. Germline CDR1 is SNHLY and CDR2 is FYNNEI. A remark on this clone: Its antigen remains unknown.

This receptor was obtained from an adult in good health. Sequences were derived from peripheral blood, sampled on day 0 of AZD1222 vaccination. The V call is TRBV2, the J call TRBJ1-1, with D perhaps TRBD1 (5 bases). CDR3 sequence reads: CASSEWGVNTEAFF. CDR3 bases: TGTGCCAGCAGTGAATGGGGGGTGAACACTGAAGCTTTCTTT.